This T cell receptor (beta chain) was captured by sequencing in a study of CD8+ T cells in alopecia areata. Study background: For the treated group, dosing was oral tofacitinib at 5 to 10 mg twice daily.

The treatment here: oral pan-JAK inhibitor, 5-10 mg twice daily. The study's findings and limits: Numerous expanded lesional clones remained in scalp and blood during tofacitinib. Given one nonresponder, whether baseline CD8+ expansion relates to response remains uncertain.

The CDR3 runs to 14 residues. Germline CDR1 LGHNA, CDR2 YSLEER. J was trimmed by 4 bases and V by 3 bases; bases with no gene match: 2. Reverse transcribed after extraction, RNA yielded cDNA as the sequencing template. Assay used: immunoSEQ multiplex PCR; TCRdb lists only in-frame clones, some missing. The profile shows 170,000 or so clones, 53% of them singletons. With respect to this clone: The antigen remains undetermined. The same CDR3 is also encoded by other DNA sequences in this sample.

The TCR sequence derives from a human donor with alopecia areata. The source was CD8+ T cells sorted from blood, collected at week 24, from a patient treated with tofacitinib. The chain recombines TRBV4-3 with TRBJ2-7; TRBD1 matches at 11 bases. CDR3 residues: CASSQDRGLYEQYF. CDR3 nucleotides: TGCGCCAGCAGCCAGGACAGGGGGCTTTACGAGCAGTACTTC.